Included here is one T cell receptor beta chain sequence, with context. The antigen is undetermined. Unmatched junction bases numbered 3, after V lost 7 bases and J lost 3 bases. The CDR3 loop spans 14 amino acids. Germline V gives CDR1 WSHSY, CDR2 SAAADI. The sample belongs to a study of glioma-infiltrating T cells. The study, taken as a whole, reports: Very few CDR3 sequences were shared between tissue and blood. Tissue-blood divergence was below expectation in non-neoplastic patients, above in gliomas.

TCR alpha and beta CDR3 regions were amplified from RNA using iRepertoire nested multiplex PCR. One-step reverse transcription and amplification started from approximately 100-400 ng of tissue mRNA or PBMC total RNA. TCRdb reanalysed the multiplex PCR reads using MiXCR and keeps one entry per CDR3 protein. This sample has approximately 120,000 distinct CDR3 sequences, with approximately 25% found just once. The chain links TRBV10-2 to TRBJ2-1; 10 nucleotides align to TRBD2. What was sequenced was glioma tissue, nonneoplastic brain tissue, or PBMCs (not recorded which). This sequence originates from a human donor with low-grade glioma or glioblastoma, undergoing nonglioma brain surgery, or in good health (not recorded which). The DNA for the CDR3 is TGCGCCAGCAATTTAGCGGGGGGCTACAATGAGCAGTTCTTC. It specifies CASNLAGGYNEQFF.